This T cell receptor (beta chain) is from a study of blood T cell repertoires in COVID-19. The overall study: Acute-phase and convalescent COVID-19 samples originated in the United States, Italy and Spain. T cells, B-cell-depleted T cells, or PBMCs provided the cDNA or gDNA that served as material.

Original processing methods: It was from reference gene primer amplification that nucleated cell counts were estimated. Libraries were prepared by immunoSEQ multiplex PCR; TCRdb keeps only in-frame clonotypes and omits some of them. V, J and clone size derive from that table, while D and trimming were established from the DNA sequence. The sample lists fewer than 15,000 clones, 90% occurring once. CDR1 SGHNT and CDR2 YYREEE come from the germline V gene (reference sequence). Trimming removed 2 bases at V and 6 bases at J, with 12 bases between. This CDR3 is built from 13 residues. This clonotype was obtained from a human donor with active COVID-19. The donor label of this sample is uncertain. The chain is built from TRBV5-4 and TRBJ2-7; TRBD1 might be the D (6 bases). The specimen was peripheral blood. The CDR3 coding sequence is TGTGCCAGCAGCTTAGGCAGGGGAAGCGAGCAGTACTTC. As protein: CASSLGRGSEQYF. The whole variable domain, filled in from reference TRBV5-4 and TRBJ2-7, reads ETGVTQSPTHLIKTRGQQVTLRCSSQSGHNTVSWYQQALGQGPQFIFQYYREEENGRGNFPPRFSGLQFPNYSSELNVNALELDDSALYLCASSLGRGSEQYFGPGTRLTVT.